The clone carrying this TCR beta chain turned up a few times. Antigen: not known. The data originate from a study of post-analysis software for immune sequencing data. Whole-study results and caveats: In patients, TRBV5-6, TRBV5-1 and TRBV20-1 belonged to roughly five TRBV segments found more frequently than in controls.

Trimming cost V 5 bases and J 8 bases, with 19 bases left between them. Germline lookup yields CDR1 MNHEY and CDR2 SVGEGT. This CDR3 contains 15 residues. cDNA libraries for TCR beta contained unique molecular identifiers. TCRdb ran MiXCR on the PCR reads and lists one entry per CDR3 protein. The sample contains more than 350,000 distinct CDR3 sequences, approximately 38% of which appear only once. The sequenced sample was blood. This TCR derives from a girl aged 2 to 10 with multiple sclerosis. The V call is TRBV6-2 or TRBV6-3, the J call TRBJ2-4; D may be TRBD2 (6 bases). In DNA form, the CDR3 reads TGTGCCAGCAGTGGAACGGGACTGAGGGCGGACATTCAGTACTTC. Translating it yields CASSGTGLRADIQYF.